The clone carrying this TCR beta chain has a handful of counts. The target antigen is unknown. This record belongs to a study of T cells in Graves' hyperthyroidism and ophthalmopathy. As for the study in general: Sampling of peripheral blood happened at initial diagnosis, prior to any treatment.

The source material, RNA transcripts, was used to amplify TCR beta CDR3 regions. An initial round of RT-PCR targeting the TCR CDR3 relied on the HTBI primer set. TCRdb ran MiXCR on the multiplex PCR reads and lists one entry per CDR3 protein. The data show 450,000 to 650,000 distinct CDR3 sequences, under 25% seen once. The CDR3 totals 15 residues. The V gene lost 8 bases and the J gene lost 3 bases, with 17 bases spanning the gap. From germline, CDR1 is LNHDA and CDR2 SQIVND (reference sequence). Study results and caveats: Among clonotypes expanded in thyroid above 0.001, most were also found in blood.

Lactation, pregnancy, other autoimmune disease or uncontrolled infection led to exclusion of patients. This sequence originates from a man younger than 30 with Graves' hyperthyroidism. The sample was blood. This chain links TRBV19 with TRBJ1-5; the D gene is possibly TRBD1 (6 bases). CDR3 sequence (DNA): TGTGCCAGTTCCCCCCAGGGGACACCCAATCAGCCCCAGCATTTT. This gives the protein CASSPQGTPNQPQHF.